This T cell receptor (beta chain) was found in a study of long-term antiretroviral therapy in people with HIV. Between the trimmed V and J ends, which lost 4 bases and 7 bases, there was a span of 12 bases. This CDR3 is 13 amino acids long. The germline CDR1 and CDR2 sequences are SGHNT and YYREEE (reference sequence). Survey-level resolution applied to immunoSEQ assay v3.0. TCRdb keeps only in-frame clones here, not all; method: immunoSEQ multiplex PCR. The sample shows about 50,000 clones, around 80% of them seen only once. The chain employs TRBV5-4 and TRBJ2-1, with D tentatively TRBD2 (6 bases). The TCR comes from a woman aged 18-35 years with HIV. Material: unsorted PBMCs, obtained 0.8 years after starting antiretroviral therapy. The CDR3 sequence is CASSGGPGNEQFF. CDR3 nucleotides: TGTGCCAGCAGCGGAGGGCCGGGGAATGAGCAGTTCTTC.